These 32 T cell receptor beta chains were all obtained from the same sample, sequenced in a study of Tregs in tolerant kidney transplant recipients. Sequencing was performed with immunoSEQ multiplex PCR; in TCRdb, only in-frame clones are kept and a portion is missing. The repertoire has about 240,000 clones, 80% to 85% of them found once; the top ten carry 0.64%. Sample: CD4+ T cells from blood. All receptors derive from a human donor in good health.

The CDR3 sequence: CASSPGIQNTEAFF. The CDR3 DNA reads TGTGCCAGCTCACCGGGGATCCAGAACACTGAAGCTTTCTTT. This sequence joins TRBV18 and TRBJ1-1; D uncertain. Germline assignment: CDR1 KGHSH and CDR2 LQKENI. The CDR3 contains 14 residues. Between the trimmed V and J ends, which lost 3 bases and 1 base, there was a span of 9 bases.

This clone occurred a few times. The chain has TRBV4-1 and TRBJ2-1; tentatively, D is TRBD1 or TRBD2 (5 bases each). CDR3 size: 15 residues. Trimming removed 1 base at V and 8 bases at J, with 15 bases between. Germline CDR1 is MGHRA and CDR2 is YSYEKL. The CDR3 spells CASSQVRGRAYEQFF. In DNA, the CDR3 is TGCGCCAGCAGCCAAGTGAGGGGAAGAGCTTATGAGCAGTTCTTC.

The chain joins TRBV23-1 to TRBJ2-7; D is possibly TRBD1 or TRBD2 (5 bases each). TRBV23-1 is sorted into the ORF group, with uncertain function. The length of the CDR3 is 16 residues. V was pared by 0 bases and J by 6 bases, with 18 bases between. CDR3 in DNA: TGCGCCAGCAGTCAATCTAGAGCCAGGGACGCTACCGAGCAGTACTTC. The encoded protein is CASSQSRARDATEQYF.

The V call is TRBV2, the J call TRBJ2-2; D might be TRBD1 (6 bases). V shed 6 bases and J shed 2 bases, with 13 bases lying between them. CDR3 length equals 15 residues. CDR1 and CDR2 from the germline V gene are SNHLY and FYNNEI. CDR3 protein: CASRGAGVNTGELFF. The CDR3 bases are TGTGCCAGCAGGGGGGCCGGGGTAAACACCGGGGAGCTGTTTTTT. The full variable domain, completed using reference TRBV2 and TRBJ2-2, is EPEVTQTPSHQVTQMGQEVILRCVPISNHLYFYWYRQILGQKVEFLVSFYNNEISEKSEIFDDQFSVERPDGSNFTLKIRSTKLEDSAMYFCASRGAGVNTGELFFGEGSRLTVL.

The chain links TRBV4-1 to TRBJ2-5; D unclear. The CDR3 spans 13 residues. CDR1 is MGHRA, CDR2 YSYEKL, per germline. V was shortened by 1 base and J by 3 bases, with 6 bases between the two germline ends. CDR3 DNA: TGCGCCAGCAGCCAAGTTCTAAAAGAGACCCAGTACTTC. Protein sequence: CASSQVLKETQYF.

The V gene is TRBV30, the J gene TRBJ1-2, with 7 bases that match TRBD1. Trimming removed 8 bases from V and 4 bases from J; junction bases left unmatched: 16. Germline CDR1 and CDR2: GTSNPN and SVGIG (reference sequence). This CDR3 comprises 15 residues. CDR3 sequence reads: CAGTMPAGTAYGYTF. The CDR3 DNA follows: TGTGCCGGGACAATGCCCGCCGGGACAGCCTATGGCTACACCTTC.

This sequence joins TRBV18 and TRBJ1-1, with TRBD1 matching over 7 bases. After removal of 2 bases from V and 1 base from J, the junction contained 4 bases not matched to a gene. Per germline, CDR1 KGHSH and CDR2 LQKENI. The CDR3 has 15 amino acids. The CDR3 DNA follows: TGTGCCAGCTCACCAGGCCCAGGGGGGAACACTGAAGCTTTCTTT. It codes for CASSPGPGGNTEAFF.

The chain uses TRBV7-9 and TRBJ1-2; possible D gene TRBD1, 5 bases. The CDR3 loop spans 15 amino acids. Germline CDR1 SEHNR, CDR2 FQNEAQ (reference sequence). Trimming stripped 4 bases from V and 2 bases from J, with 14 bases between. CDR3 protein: CASSYPSGGNYGYTF. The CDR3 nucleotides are TGTGCCAGCAGCTACCCCAGCGGGGGGAACTATGGCTACACCTTC.

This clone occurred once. CDR3 nucleotides: TGTGCCAGCAGCAGACCGGGACAGCGTTACGAGCAGTACTTC. Translation: CASSRPGQRYEQYF. The chain recombines TRBV7-9 with TRBJ2-7; 7 bases map to TRBD1. Germline loops: CDR1 SEHNR, CDR2 FQNEAQ (reference sequence). With 5 bases clipped from V and 4 bases from J, the junction kept 8 bases outside the gene matches. CDR3 length: 14 amino acids.

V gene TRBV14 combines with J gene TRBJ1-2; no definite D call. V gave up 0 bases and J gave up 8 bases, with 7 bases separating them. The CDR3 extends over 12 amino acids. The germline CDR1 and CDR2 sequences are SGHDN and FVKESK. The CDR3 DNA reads TGTGCCAGCAGCCAAGATCGGGTGGGCTACACCTTC. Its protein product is CASSQDRVGYTF.

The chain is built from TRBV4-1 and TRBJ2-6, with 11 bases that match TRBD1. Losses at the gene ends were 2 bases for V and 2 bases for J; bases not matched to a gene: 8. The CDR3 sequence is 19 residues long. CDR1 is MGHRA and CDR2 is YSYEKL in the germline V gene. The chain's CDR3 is CASSQLRSGQGAGANVLTF. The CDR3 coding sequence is TGCGCCAGCAGCCAACTCCGGTCGGGACAGGGGGCTGGGGCCAACGTCCTGACTTTC.

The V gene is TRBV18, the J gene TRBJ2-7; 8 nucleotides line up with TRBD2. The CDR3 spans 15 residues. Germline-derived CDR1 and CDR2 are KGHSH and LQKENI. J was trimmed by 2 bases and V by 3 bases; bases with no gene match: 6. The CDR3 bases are TGTGCCAGCTCACCCGGGGGGGCGGGCCCCTACGAGCAGTACTTC. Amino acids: CASSPGGAGPYEQYF.

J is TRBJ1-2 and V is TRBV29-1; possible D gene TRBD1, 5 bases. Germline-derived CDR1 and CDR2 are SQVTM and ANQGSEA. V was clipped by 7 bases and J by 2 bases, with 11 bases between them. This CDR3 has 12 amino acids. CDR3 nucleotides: TGCAGCGCAGGGTTGGCGAACTATGGCTACACCTTC. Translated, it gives CSAGLANYGYTF. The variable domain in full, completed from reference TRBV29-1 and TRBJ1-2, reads SAVISQKPSRDICQRGTSLTIQCQVDSQVTMMFWYRQQPGQSLTLIATANQGSEATYESGFVIDKFPISRPNLTFSTLTVSNMSPEDSSIYLCSAGLANYGYTFGSGTRLTVV.

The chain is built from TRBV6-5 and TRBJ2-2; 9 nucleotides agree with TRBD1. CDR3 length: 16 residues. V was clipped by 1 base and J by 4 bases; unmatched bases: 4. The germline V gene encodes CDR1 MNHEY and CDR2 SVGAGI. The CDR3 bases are TGTGCCAGCAGTTACTTGGGACAGGGTGGCACCGGGGAGCTGTTTTTT. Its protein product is CASSYLGQGGTGELFF.

The CDR3 region has the DNA TGCGCCAGCAGCTTGGGGGTAGACAATGAGCAGTTCTTC. Translating gives CASSLGVDNEQFF. The chain employs TRBV5-1 and TRBJ2-1, with no clear D. The germline V gene has CDR1 SGHRS and CDR2 YFSETQ. The CDR3 has 13 residues. V gave up 0 bases and J gave up 5 bases, with 6 bases separating them.

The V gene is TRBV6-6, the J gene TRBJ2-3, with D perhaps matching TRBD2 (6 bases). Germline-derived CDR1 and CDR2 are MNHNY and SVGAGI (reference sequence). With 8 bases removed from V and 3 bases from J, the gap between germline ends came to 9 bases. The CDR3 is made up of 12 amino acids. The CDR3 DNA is TGTGCCAGCTGGGACTTGACAGATACGCAGTATTTT. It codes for CASWDLTDTQYF.

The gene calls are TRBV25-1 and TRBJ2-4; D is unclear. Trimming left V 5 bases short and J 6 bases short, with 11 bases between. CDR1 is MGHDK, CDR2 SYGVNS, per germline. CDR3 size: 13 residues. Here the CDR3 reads CASSTRLGNIQYF. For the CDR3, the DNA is TGTGCCAGCAGTACAAGGCTTGGAAACATTCAGTACTTC.

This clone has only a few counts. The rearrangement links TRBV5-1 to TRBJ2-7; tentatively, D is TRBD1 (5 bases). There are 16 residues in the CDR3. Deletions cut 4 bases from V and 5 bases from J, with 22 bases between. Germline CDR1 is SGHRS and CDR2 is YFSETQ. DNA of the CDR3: TGCGCCAGCAGCCCAGCAGGGCCGGCAGGGCCAGACGAGCAGTACTTC. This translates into CASSPAGPAGPDEQYF.

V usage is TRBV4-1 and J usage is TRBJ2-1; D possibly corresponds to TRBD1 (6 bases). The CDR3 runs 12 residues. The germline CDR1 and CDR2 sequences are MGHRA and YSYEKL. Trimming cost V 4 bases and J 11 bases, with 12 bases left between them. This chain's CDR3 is CASSLPRDKQFF. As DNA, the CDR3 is TGCGCCAGCAGCCTCCCCCGGGACAAGCAGTTCTTC.

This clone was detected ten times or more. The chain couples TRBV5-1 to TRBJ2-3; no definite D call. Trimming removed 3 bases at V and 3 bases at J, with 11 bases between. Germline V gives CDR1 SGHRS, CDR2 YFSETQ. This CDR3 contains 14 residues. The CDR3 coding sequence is TGCGCCAGCAGCTCCCTTCAGTCGACAGATACGCAGTATTTT. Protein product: CASSSLQSTDTQYF.

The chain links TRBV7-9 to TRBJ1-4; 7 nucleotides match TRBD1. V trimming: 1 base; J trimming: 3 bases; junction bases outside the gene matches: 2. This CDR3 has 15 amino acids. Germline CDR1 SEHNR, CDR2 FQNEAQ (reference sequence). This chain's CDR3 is CASSLETGANEKLFF. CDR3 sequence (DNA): TGTGCCAGCAGCTTAGAAACAGGGGCTAATGAAAAACTGTTTTTT.

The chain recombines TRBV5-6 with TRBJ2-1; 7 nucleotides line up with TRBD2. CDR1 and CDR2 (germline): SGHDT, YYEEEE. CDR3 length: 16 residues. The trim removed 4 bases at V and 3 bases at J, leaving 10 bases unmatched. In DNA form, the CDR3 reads TGTGCCAGCAGCGGAGGACTAGTCCAGAACTACAATGAGCAGTTCTTC. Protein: CASSGGLVQNYNEQFF.

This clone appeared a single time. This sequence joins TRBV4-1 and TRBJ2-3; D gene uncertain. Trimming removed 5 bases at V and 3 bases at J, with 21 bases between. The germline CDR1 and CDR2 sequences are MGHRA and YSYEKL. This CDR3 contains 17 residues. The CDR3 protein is CASSKGRPPGLTDTQYF. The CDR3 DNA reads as TGCGCCAGCAGCAAAGGACGGCCGCCGGGTTTAACAGATACGCAGTATTTT.

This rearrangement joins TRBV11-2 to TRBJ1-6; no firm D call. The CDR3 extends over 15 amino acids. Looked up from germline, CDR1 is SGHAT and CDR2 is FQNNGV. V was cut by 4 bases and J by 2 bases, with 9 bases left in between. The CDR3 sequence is CASSSAGPYNSPLHF. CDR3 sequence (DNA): TGTGCCAGCAGCTCTGCAGGCCCCTATAATTCACCCCTCCACTTT.

CDR3 DNA sequence: TGTGCCAGCTCACCAACTGGGGTGGCGGGCAATCAGCCCCAGCATTTT. Protein sequence: CASSPTGVAGNQPQHF. The chain employs TRBV18 and TRBJ1-5; D unresolved. CDR3 length equals 16 residues. Looked up from germline, CDR1 is KGHSH and CDR2 is LQKENI. The V end lost 2 bases, the J end lost 2 bases, and 13 bases lay between the germline ends.

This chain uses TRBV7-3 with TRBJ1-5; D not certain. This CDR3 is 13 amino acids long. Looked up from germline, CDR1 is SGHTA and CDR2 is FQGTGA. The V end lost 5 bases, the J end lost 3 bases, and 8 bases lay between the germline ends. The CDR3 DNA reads TGTGCCAGCAGCGCCAGCATCAATCAGCCCCAGCATTTT. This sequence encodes CASSASINQPQHF.

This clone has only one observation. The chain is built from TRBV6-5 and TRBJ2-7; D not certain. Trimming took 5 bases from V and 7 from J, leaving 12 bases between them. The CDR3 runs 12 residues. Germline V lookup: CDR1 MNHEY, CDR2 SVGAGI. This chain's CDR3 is CASSTVFWEQYF. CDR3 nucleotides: TGTGCCAGCAGTACGGTGTTTTGGGAGCAGTACTTC.

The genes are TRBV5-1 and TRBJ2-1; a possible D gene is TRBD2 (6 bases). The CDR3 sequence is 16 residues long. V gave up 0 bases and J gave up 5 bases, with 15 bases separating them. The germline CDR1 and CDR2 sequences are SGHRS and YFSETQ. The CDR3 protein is CASSLGAWDLDNEQFF. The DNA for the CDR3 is TGCGCCAGCAGCTTGGGCGCATGGGACTTGGACAATGAGCAGTTCTTC.

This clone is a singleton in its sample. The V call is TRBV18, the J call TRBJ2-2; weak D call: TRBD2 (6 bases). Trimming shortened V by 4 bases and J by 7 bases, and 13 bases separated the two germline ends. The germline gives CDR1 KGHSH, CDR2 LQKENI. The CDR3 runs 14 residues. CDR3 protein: CASSRDFEGGELFF. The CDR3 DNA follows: TGTGCCAGCTCACGGGACTTCGAAGGCGGGGAGCTGTTTTTT.

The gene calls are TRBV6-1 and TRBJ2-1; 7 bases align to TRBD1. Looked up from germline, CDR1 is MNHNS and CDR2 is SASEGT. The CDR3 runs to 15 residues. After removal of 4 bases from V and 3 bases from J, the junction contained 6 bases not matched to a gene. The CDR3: CASSALGQNYNEQFF. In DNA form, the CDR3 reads TGTGCCAGCAGTGCTTTGGGACAGAACTACAATGAGCAGTTCTTC.

The CDR3 sequence: CASSSGLAGGRVVTDTQYF. The CDR3 DNA is TGTGCCAGCAGCTCTGGACTAGCGGGGGGGCGCGTTGTGACAGATACGCAGTATTTT. The rearrangement joins TRBV13 to TRBJ2-3; 15 bases are a match to TRBD2. There are 19 residues in the CDR3. CDR1 and CDR2 (germline): PRHDT, FYEKMQ (reference sequence). J gave up 3 bases and V 4 bases, and 11 bases lay outside the gene matches. Using reference TRBV13 and TRBJ2-3 for the parts outside the CDR3, the full variable domain is AAGVIQSPRHLIKEKRETATLKCYPIPRHDTVYWYQQGPGQDPQFLISFYEKMQSDKGSIPDRFSAQQFSDYHSELNMSSLELGDSALYFCASSSGLAGGRVVTDTQYFGPGTRLTVL.

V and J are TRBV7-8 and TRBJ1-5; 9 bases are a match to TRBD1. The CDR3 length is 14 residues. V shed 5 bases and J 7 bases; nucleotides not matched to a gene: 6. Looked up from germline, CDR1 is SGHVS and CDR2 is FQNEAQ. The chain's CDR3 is CASSTRQGVQPQHF. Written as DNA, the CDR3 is TGTGCCAGCAGCACCAGACAGGGGGTACAGCCCCAGCATTTT.